The count of the clone carrying this TCR beta chain is one. Its matching antigen is unknown. The source of the sample is a study of cytomegalovirus exposure and HLA in healthy donors. In germline, CDR1 is SGHRS, CDR2 YFSETQ. V shed 1 base and J shed 2 bases, with 15 bases lying between them. CDR3 length equals 17 residues. PCR primers comprised 60 Vbeta and 13 Jbeta primers. Here immunoSEQ multiplex PCR was the method, and the copy in TCRdb shows in-frame clones only, minus some. The sample consists of approximately 100,000 clones, over 60% of them appearing once. Overall study results and limits: Follow-up analysis later connected one missense variant in DCLRE1C with trimming of TCR beta V- and J-genes.

The TCR originated in a man between 60 and 75 years old in good health and CMV-seropositive. The V and J genes are TRBV5-1 and TRBJ2-2, with D tentatively TRBD1 (6 bases). The specimen sequenced was PBMCs. Written as DNA, the CDR3 is TGCGCCAGCAGCTTGAGAAGGCAGGGGATTAACACCGGGGAGCTGTTTTTT. Translated, it gives CASSLRRQGINTGELFF.